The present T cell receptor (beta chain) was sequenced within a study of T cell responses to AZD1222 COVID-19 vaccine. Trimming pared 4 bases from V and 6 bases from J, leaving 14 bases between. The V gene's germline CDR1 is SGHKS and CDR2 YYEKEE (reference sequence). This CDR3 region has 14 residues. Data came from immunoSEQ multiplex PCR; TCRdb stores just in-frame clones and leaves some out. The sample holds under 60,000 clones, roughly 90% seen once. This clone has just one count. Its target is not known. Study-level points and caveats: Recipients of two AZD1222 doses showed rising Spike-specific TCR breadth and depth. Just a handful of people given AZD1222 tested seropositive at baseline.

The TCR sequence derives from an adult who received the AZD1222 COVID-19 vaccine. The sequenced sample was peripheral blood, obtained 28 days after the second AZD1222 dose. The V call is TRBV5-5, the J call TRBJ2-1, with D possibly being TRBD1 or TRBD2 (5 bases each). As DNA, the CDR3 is TGTGCCAGCAGCGAGGGACGCCGGGGCAATGAGCAGTTCTTC. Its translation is CASSEGRRGNEQFF.